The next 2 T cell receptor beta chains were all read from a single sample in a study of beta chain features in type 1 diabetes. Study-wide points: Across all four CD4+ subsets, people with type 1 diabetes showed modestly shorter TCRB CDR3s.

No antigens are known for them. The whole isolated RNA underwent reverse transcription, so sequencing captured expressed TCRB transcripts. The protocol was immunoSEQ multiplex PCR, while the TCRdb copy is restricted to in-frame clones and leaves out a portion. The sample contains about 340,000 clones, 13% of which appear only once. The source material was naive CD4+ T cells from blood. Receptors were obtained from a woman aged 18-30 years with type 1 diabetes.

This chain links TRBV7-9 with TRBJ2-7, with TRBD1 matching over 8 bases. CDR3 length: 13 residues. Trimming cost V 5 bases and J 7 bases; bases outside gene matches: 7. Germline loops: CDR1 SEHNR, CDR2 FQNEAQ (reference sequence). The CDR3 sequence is CASSPQGAREQYV. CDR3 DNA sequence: TGTGCCAGCAGCCCGCAGGGGGCGCGTGAGCAGTACGTC.

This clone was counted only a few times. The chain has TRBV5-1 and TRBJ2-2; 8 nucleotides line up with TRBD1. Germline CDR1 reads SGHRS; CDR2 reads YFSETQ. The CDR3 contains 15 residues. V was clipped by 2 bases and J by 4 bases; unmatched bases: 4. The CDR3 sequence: CASSLTGGSTGELFF. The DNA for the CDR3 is TGCGCCAGCAGCTTAACAGGGGGTAGCACCGGGGAGCTGTTTTTT.